This T cell receptor (beta chain) was captured by sequencing in a study of Ad26.COV2.S vaccination and SARS-CoV-2 variants. On this clone: What it binds is not known.

Sequencing was performed with immunoSEQ multiplex PCR; in TCRdb, only in-frame clones are kept and a portion is missing. This sample carries around 350,000 clones, 92% of them seen once, and the ten largest clones take around 4.2%. Study-wide results and caveats: Using TCR breadth and depth analyses may have led to underestimated total T cell responses. Similar non-spike TCR breadth was seen in vaccine and placebo recipients.

The source was peripheral blood, collected after recovery from COVID-19. The TCR comes from a human donor who had recovered from COVID-19.

CDR3 amino acids: CASSLGGTGMYEQYF. In DNA form, the CDR3 reads TGTGCCAGCAGCTTAGGGGGGACAGGGATGTATGAGCAGTACTTC. V and J are TRBV13 and TRBJ2-7; 9 bases map to TRBD1. The CDR3 is made up of 15 amino acids. The germline CDR1 and CDR2 sequences are PRHDT and FYEKMQ (reference sequence). V lost 0 bases to trimming and J lost 7 bases; unmatched junction nucleotides: 7.